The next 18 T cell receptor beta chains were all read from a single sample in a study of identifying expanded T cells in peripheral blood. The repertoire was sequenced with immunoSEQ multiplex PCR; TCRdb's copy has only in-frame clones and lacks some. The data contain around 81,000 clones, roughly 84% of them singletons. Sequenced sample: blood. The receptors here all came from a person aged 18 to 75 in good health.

CDR3 region: CASSDYVGGETQYF. CDR3 in DNA: TGTGCCAGCAGTGACTACGTCGGGGGAGAGACCCAGTACTTC. V is TRBV6-5 and J is TRBJ2-5, with D tentatively TRBD2 (6 bases). Germline V gene lookup returns CDR1 MNHEY and CDR2 SVGAGI. V lost 5 bases and J lost 4, with 14 bases in between. CDR3 length: 14 amino acids.

The CDR3 loop is CSVVLLTGVNTGELFF. Written as DNA, the CDR3 is TGCAGCGTTGTGCTACTTACAGGGGTAAACACCGGGGAGCTGTTTTTT. V and J are TRBV29-1 and TRBJ2-2; the match to TRBD1 covers 7 bases. The length of the CDR3 is 16 residues. The germline gives CDR1 SQVTM, CDR2 ANQGSEA. V shed 4 bases and J 2 bases; nucleotides not matched to a gene: 10.

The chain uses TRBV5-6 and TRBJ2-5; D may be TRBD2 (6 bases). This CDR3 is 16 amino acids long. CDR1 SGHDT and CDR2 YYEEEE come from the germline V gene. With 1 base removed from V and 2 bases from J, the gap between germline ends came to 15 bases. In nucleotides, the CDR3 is TGTGCCAGCAGCTTGCGGGCCCTGGAGGGGCAAGAGACCCAGTACTTC. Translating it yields CASSLRALEGQETQYF.

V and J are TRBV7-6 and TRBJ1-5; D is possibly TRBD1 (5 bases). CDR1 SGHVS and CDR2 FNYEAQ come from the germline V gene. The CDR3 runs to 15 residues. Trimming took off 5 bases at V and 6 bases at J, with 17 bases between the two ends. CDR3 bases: TGTGCCAGCAGCCCTGTGGCGTCCAGGGTTCAGCCCCAGCATTTT. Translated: CASSPVASRVQPQHF.

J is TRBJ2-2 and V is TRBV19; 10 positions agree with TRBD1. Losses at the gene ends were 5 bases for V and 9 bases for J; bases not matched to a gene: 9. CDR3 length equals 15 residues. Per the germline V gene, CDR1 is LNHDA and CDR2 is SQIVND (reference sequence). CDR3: CASSPRTGGLRELFF. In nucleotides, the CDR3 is TGTGCCAGTAGTCCACGGACAGGGGGGTTACGGGAGCTGTTTTTT.

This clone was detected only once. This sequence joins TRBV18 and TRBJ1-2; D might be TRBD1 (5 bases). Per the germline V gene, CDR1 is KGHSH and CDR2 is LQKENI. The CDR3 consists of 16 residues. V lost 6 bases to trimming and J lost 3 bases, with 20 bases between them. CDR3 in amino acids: CASSSGGATADYGYTF. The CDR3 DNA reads TGTGCCAGCTCCTCCGGGGGAGCCACGGCGGACTATGGCTACACCTTC.

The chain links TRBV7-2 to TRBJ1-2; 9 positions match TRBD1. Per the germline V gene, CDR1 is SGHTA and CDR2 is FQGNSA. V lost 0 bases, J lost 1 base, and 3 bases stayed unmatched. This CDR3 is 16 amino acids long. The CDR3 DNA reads TGTGCCAGCAGCTTAGCCCTGGACAGGGGTAACTATGGCTACACCTTC. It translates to CASSLALDRGNYGYTF.

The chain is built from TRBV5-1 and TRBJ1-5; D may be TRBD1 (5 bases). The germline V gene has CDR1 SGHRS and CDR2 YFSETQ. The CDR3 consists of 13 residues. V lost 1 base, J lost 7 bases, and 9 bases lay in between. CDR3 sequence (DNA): TGCGCCAGCAGCTTGAATCGGGACCAGCCCCAGCATTTT. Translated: CASSLNRDQPQHF.

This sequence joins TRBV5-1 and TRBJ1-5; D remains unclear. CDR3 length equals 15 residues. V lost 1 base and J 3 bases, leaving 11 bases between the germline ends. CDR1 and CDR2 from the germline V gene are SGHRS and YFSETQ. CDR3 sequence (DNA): TGCGCCAGCAGCTTGATACATTCCTTCAATCAGCCCCAGCATTTT. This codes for CASSLIHSFNQPQHF.

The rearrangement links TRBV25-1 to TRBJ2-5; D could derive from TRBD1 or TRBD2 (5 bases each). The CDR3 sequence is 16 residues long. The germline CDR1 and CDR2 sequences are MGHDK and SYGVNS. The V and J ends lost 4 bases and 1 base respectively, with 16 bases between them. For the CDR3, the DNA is TGTGCCAGCAGTGCCTATCGGGACGGTGCCCAAGAGACCCAGTACTTC. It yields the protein CASSAYRDGAQETQYF.

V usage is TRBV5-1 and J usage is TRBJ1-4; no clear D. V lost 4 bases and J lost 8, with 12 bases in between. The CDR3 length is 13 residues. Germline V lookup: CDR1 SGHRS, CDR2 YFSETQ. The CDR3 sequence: CASSPTTGEKLFF. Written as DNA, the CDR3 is TGCGCCAGCAGCCCCACCACGGGAGAAAAACTGTTTTTT.

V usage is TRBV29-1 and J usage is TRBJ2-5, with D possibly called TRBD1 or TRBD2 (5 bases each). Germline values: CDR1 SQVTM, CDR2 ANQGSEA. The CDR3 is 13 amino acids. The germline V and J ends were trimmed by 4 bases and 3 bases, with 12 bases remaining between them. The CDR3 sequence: CSVGHGTKETQYF. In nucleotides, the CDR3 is TGCAGCGTTGGACACGGGACGAAAGAGACCCAGTACTTC. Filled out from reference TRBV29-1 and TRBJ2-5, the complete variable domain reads SAVISQKPSRDICQRGTSLTIQCQVDSQVTMMFWYRQQPGQSLTLIATANQGSEATYESGFVIDKFPISRPNLTFSTLTVSNMSPEDSSIYLCSVGHGTKETQYFGPGTRLLVL.

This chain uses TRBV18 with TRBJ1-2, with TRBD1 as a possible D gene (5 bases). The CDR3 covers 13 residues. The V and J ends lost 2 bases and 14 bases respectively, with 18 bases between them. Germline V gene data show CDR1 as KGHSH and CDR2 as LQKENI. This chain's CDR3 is CASSPKTDSWLTF. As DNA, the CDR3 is TGTGCCAGCTCACCAAAGACAGACTCGTGGCTTACCTTC.

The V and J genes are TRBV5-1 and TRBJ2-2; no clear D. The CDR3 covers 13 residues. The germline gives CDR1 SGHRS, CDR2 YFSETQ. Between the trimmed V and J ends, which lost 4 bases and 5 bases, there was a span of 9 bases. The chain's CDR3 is CASSLLGTGELFF. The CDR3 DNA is TGCGCCAGCAGCCTACTCGGAACCGGGGAGCTGTTTTTT.

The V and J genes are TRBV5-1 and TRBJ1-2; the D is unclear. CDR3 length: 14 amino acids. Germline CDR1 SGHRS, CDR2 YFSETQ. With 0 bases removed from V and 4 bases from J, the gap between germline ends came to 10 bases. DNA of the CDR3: TGCGCCAGCAGCTTGGCCCCGGAGATCTATGGCTACACCTTC. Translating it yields CASSLAPEIYGYTF. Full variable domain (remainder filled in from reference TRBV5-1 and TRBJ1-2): KAGVTQTPRYLIKTRGQQVTLSCSPISGHRSVSWYQQTPGQGLQFLFEYFSETQRNKGNFPGRFSGRQFSNSRSEMNVSTLELGDSALYLCASSLAPEIYGYTFGSGTRLTVV.

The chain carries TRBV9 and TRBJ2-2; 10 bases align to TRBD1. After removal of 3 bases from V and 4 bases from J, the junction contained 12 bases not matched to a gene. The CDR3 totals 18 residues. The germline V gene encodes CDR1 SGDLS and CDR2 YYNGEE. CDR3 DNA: TGTGCCAGCAGCGGGTCTCTAGACAGGGGGCTGATCACCGGGGAGCTGTTTTTT. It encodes CASSGSLDRGLITGELFF. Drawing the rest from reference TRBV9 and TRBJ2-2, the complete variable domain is DSGVTQTPKHLITATGQRVTLRCSPRSGDLSVYWYQQSLDQGLQFLIQYYNGEERAKGNILERFSAQQFPDLHSELNLSSLELGDSALYFCASSGSLDRGLITGELFFGEGSRLTVL.

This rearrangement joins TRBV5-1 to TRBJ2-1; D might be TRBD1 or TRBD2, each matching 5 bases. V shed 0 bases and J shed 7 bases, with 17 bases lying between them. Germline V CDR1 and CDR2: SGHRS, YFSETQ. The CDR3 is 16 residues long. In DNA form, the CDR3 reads TGCGCCAGCAGCTTGGTGCCTACCAGGGACCCAAATGAGCAGTTCTTC. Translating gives CASSLVPTRDPNEQFF.

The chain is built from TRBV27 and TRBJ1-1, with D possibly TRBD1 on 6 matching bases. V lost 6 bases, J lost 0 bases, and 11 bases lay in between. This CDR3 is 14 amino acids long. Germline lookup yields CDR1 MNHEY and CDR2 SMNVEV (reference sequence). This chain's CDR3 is CASSGGALNTEAFF. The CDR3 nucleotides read TGTGCCAGCAGCGGGGGGGCTTTGAACACTGAAGCTTTCTTT.